One and the same sample provided the 26 T cell receptor beta chains below, sequenced in a study of cytomegalovirus exposure and HLA in healthy donors. The PCR had 60 Vbeta and 13 Jbeta primers. Some clones are missing from TCRdb's copy, which holds only in-frame ones; the method was immunoSEQ multiplex PCR. The data contain roughly 100,000 clones, roughly 80% of them seen just once; the ten biggest clones take up 8.6%. The sequenced sample consisted of PBMCs. These receptors were collected from a woman in her 40s in good health and CMV-seropositive.

This clone has just a few counts. The chain has TRBV4-3 and TRBJ2-2; 8 bases map to TRBD1. Germline V gene lookup returns CDR1 LGHNA and CDR2 YSLEER. The CDR3 is made up of 16 amino acids. After removal of 0 bases from V and 5 bases from J, the junction contained 5 bases not matched to a gene. The CDR3 loop reads CASSQDPGQATGELFF. CDR3 nucleotide sequence: TGCGCCAGCAGCCAAGACCCGGGACAGGCTACCGGGGAGCTGTTTTTT.

This clone was picked up a small number of times. The V gene is TRBV7-9, the J gene TRBJ2-1, with a possible D match to TRBD1 (5 bases). With 1 base removed from V and 3 bases from J, the gap between germline ends came to 16 bases. CDR1 SEHNR and CDR2 FQNEAQ come from the germline V gene (reference sequence). The CDR3 has 17 residues. The chain's CDR3 is CASSLGDTGNNYNEQFF. The CDR3 DNA reads TGTGCCAGCAGCTTAGGTGATACAGGCAACAACTACAATGAGCAGTTCTTC.

The rearrangement uses TRBV6-5 and TRBJ1-2; TRBD1 aligns across 7 bases. V was pared by 2 bases and J by 6 bases, with 6 bases of the junction left unmatched. The length of the CDR3 is 14 residues. CDR1 is MNHEY and CDR2 is SVGAGI in the germline V gene. The CDR3 protein is CASSYLDREDGYTF. The CDR3 DNA is TGTGCCAGCAGTTACCTCGACAGGGAGGATGGCTACACCTTC.

In its sample, this clone was seen a few times. The V gene is TRBV10-3, the J gene TRBJ1-2; TRBD1 matches at 8 bases. The V and J ends lost 5 bases and 3 bases, in that order; junction bases with no gene match: 8. Germline V lookup: CDR1 ENHRY, CDR2 SYGVKD. The CDR3 extends over 15 amino acids. Here the CDR3 reads CAISLRDRSHYGYTF. The DNA of the CDR3 is TGTGCCATCAGTCTCCGGGACAGGTCCCACTATGGCTACACCTTC.

The chain is built from TRBV27 and TRBJ2-1, with a tentative D call TRBD2 (6 bases). Germline V gene data show CDR1 as MNHEY and CDR2 as SMNVEV (reference sequence). The CDR3 contains 13 residues. Trimming cost V 6 bases and J 7 bases, with 13 bases left between them. The CDR3 region is CASSWDSWNEQFF. For the CDR3, the DNA is TGTGCCAGCAGCTGGGACTCATGGAATGAGCAGTTCTTC.

This rearrangement joins TRBV4-1 to TRBJ2-1, with no clear D. In germline, CDR1 is MGHRA, CDR2 YSYEKL. Trimming stripped 0 bases from V and 5 bases from J, with 17 bases between. The CDR3 contains 17 residues. CDR3 residues: CASSQDGPRHPDNEQFF. The CDR3 nucleotides are TGCGCCAGCAGCCAAGATGGGCCCCGTCACCCCGACAATGAGCAGTTCTTC.

The chain is built from TRBV4-2 and TRBJ1-2, with D possibly TRBD1 on 5 matching bases. The germline V gene encodes CDR1 LGHNA and CDR2 YNFKEQ. The CDR3 extends over 13 amino acids. Trimming removed 7 bases from V and 4 bases from J, with 13 bases in between. The CDR3 DNA reads as TGTGCCAGCATAGGGGAGGGATTCTATGGCTACACCTTC. Translated: CASIGEGFYGYTF.

J is TRBJ1-1 and V is TRBV9; a possible D gene is TRBD1 (6 bases). The germline V and J ends were trimmed by 0 bases and 5 bases, with 14 bases remaining between them. The CDR3 is 15 residues long. Germline CDR1 SGDLS, CDR2 YYNGEE. The CDR3 DNA reads TGTGCCAGCAGCGTAGAAGGGGGTAGGGGGACTGAAGCTTTCTTT. Its protein product is CASSVEGGRGTEAFF.

The J gene is TRBJ2-5, the V gene TRBV11-2; D gene uncertain. The CDR3 extends over 11 amino acids. Germline loops: CDR1 SGHAT, CDR2 FQNNGV. Trimming stripped 5 bases from V and 5 bases from J, with 6 bases between. DNA of the CDR3: TGTGCCAGCAGCGTCGGTGAGACCCAGTACTTC. Protein: CASSVGETQYF.

This chain connects TRBV18 to TRBJ1-2; TRBD1 is a possible D gene (6 bases). V lost 10 bases and J lost 7, with 22 bases in between. This CDR3 is 14 amino acids long. Germline loops: CDR1 KGHSH, CDR2 LQKENI. CDR3 sequence (DNA): TGTGCCACCCACCCCCCGGGGGGCCAACGTGGCTACACCTTC. Its translation is CATHPPGGQRGYTF.

The chain recombines TRBV9 with TRBJ2-7, with D possibly TRBD1 on 6 matching bases. Germline CDR1 and CDR2: SGDLS and YYNGEE. The germline V and J ends were trimmed by 3 bases and 1 base, with 11 bases remaining between them. The CDR3 runs to 14 residues. CDR3 amino acids: CASSAGQFSYEQYF. The CDR3 DNA follows: TGTGCCAGCAGCGCCGGACAGTTTTCCTACGAGCAGTACTTC.

This sequence joins TRBV7-6 and TRBJ1-2, with 10 bases aligning to TRBD1. Looked up from germline, CDR1 is SGHVS and CDR2 is FNYEAQ. This CDR3 is built from 15 residues. V lost 5 bases and J lost 6; bases outside the gene matches: 9. CDR3 region: CASSPQLTGGDGYTF. The CDR3 DNA is TGTGCCAGCAGCCCCCAGCTGACAGGGGGCGATGGCTACACCTTC.

This clone was seen just once. The rearrangement joins TRBV2 to TRBJ2-1; TRBD2 aligns across 10 bases. CDR3 length: 14 residues. Trimming cost V 8 bases and J 6 bases; bases outside gene matches: 7. Germline CDR1 is SNHLY and CDR2 is FYNNEI. As DNA, the CDR3 is TGTGCCAGCTCGGGTAGCGGGAGGACCAATGAGCAGTTCTTC. Protein sequence: CASSGSGRTNEQFF.

This clone was seen a handful of times. The chain employs TRBV10-1 and TRBJ2-7; tentatively, D is TRBD1 (5 bases). Trimming cost V 5 bases and J 2 bases, with 13 bases left between them. The CDR3 loop spans 14 amino acids. Germline CDR1 reads WNHNN; CDR2 reads SYGVQD (reference sequence). As DNA, the CDR3 is TGCGCCAGCAGTCTCAGGGATAGCCCCTACGAGCAGTACTTC. This encodes CASSLRDSPYEQYF.

The V and J genes are TRBV11-2 and TRBJ1-2; weak D call: TRBD1 (6 bases). Germline V gene data show CDR1 as SGHAT and CDR2 as FQNNGV. CDR3 length equals 15 residues. The V end was cut by 5 bases, the J end by 4 bases, with 17 bases between. CDR3 in amino acids: CASSGRGRVGYGYTF. CDR3 in DNA: TGTGCCAGCAGCGGGAGGGGGAGAGTGGGCTATGGCTACACCTTC.

The genes are TRBV28 and TRBJ1-1; weak D call: TRBD1 (5 bases). Germline CDR1 reads MDHEN; CDR2 reads SYDVKM. The germline V and J ends were trimmed by 3 bases and 3 bases, with 11 bases remaining between them. The CDR3 is made up of 14 amino acids. This CDR3 is CASSFNRRYTEAFF. DNA for the CDR3: TGTGCCAGCAGTTTTAACAGGCGATACACTGAAGCTTTCTTT.

As to this clone: The junction differs from germline at one of its ends, possibly a read error. The gene calls are TRBV5-1 and TRBJ2-1, with D tentatively TRBD2 (6 bases). The V gene's germline CDR1 is SGHRS and CDR2 YFSETQ. This CDR3 has 14 amino acids. The CDR3 region has the DNA TGCGCCGGCAGCTGGGGTAACAGCGGGAATGAGCAGTTCTTC. Its translation: CAGSWGNSGNEQFF.

J is TRBJ1-4 and V is TRBV2; D is undetermined. V was trimmed by 4 bases and J by 8 bases, leaving 11 bases between them. This CDR3 contains 13 residues. CDR1 and CDR2 from the germline V gene are SNHLY and FYNNEI. The CDR3 coding sequence is TGTGCCAGCAGTGGGGAGCAAGAAGAAAAACTGTTTTTT. It yields the protein CASSGEQEEKLFF.

V usage is TRBV18 and J usage is TRBJ2-7; a weak D match, TRBD1 (6 bases). The CDR3 runs 13 residues. Looked up from germline, CDR1 is KGHSH and CDR2 is LQKENI. The V gene lost 3 bases and the J gene lost 3 bases, with 9 bases spanning the gap. CDR3 nucleotides: TGTGCCAGCTCACCCTTGGACAGCTACGAGCAGTACTTC. Its protein is CASSPLDSYEQYF.

V gene TRBV15 combines with J gene TRBJ1-4; 10 bases fit TRBD1. V lost 3 bases and J lost 7; bases outside the gene matches: 5. In germline, CDR1 is LNHNV, CDR2 YYDKDF (reference sequence). This CDR3 is built from 15 residues. CDR3: CATSRTGGGGEKLFF. CDR3 in DNA: TGTGCCACCAGCAGGACAGGGGGCGGTGGTGAAAAACTGTTTTTT.

This clone was seen once. V is TRBV5-6 and J is TRBJ1-1; unclear D gene. CDR1 SGHDT and CDR2 YYEEEE come from the germline V gene. This CDR3 contains 15 residues. The V end was cut by 5 bases, the J end by 1 base, with 15 bases between. Here the CDR3 DNA reads TGTGCCAGCAGGGACGGTTGGGGAGGGAACACTGAAGCTTTCTTT. Its protein product is CASRDGWGGNTEAFF.

The rearrangement uses TRBV5-1 and TRBJ2-1; D possibly corresponds to TRBD1 (6 bases). CDR1 is SGHRS, CDR2 YFSETQ, per germline. Trimming left V 4 bases short and J 5 bases short, with 16 bases between. The CDR3 length is 15 residues. The CDR3 bases are TGCGCCAGCAGCCCCTCGGGACACCTTGACAATGAGCAGTTCTTC. Protein product: CASSPSGHLDNEQFF.

This clone was recorded a few times. CDR3 sequence: CASSKQGSYEQYF. The CDR3 bases are TGCGCCAGCAGCAAGCAGGGATCCTACGAGCAGTACTTC. The chain is built from TRBV5-1 and TRBJ2-7, with a weak D call TRBD1 (5 bases). Germline lookup yields CDR1 SGHRS and CDR2 YFSETQ. The CDR3 loop spans 13 amino acids. V lost 4 bases, J lost 1 base, and 9 bases lay in between. Full variable domain (missing parts from reference TRBV5-1 and TRBJ2-7): KAGVTQTPRYLIKTRGQQVTLSCSPISGHRSVSWYQQTPGQGLQFLFEYFSETQRNKGNFPGRFSGRQFSNSRSEMNVSTLELGDSALYLCASSKQGSYEQYFGPGTRLTVT.

This clone was detected once. The chain combines TRBV5-1 with TRBJ2-3; 9 positions match TRBD1. This CDR3 region has 16 residues. Trimming at V came to 4 bases and at J to 0 bases, leaving 6 bases not matched to a gene. CDR1 and CDR2 from the germline V gene are SGHRS and YFSETQ. This chain's CDR3 is CASSPVDRGSTDTQYF. CDR3 in DNA: TGCGCCAGCAGCCCGGTGGACAGGGGCAGCACAGATACGCAGTATTTT.

This chain uses TRBV5-1 with TRBJ2-5; D might be TRBD1 (6 bases). Trimming cost V 2 bases and J 4 bases, with 15 bases left between them. The CDR3 is 15 residues long. CDR1 is SGHRS and CDR2 is YFSETQ in the germline V gene. The CDR3 DNA sequence: TGCGCCAGCAGCTTAGGGGCAGGGGATGGAGAGACCCAGTACTTC. It is translated as CASSLGAGDGETQYF.

The CDR3, as DNA: TGTGCCATCGCCCCGGGACACCAGGAAAACTATGGCTACACCTTC. It is translated as CAIAPGHQENYGYTF. The rearrangement links TRBV10-3 to TRBJ1-2; a weak D match, TRBD1 (6 bases). The V end lost 8 bases, the J end lost 2 bases, and 18 bases lay between the germline ends. In germline, CDR1 is ENHRY, CDR2 SYGVKD. The CDR3 totals 15 residues.